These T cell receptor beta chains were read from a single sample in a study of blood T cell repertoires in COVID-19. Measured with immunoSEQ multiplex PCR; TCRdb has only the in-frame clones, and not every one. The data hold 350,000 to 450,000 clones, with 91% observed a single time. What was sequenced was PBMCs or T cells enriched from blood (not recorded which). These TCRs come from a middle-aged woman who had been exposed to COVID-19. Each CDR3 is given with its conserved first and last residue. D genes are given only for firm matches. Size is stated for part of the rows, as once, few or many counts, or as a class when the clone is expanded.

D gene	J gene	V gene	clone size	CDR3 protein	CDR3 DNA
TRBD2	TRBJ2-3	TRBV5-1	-	CASSQGRTSGYTDTQYF	TGCGCCAGCAGCCAGGGGCGGACTAGCGGGTACACAGATACGCAGTATTTT
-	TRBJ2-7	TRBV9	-	CASSVGGVEYEQYF	TGTGCCAGCAGCGTAGGGGGGGTAGAGTACGAGCAGTACTTC
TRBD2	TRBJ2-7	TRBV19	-	CASSPRGAGTYEQYF	TGTGCCAGTAGTCCCCGAGGAGCGGGAACCTACGAGCAGTACTTC
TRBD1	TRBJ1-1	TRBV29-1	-	CSADRGQTAFF	TGCAGCGCAGACAGGGGACAGACGGCTTTCTTT
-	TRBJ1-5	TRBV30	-	CAFRTHQGYQPQHF	TGTGCCTTCCGCACTCATCAGGGGTATCAGCCCCAGCATTTT
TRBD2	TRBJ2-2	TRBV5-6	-	CASSLPGLATATGELFF	TGTGCCAGCAGCTTACCAGGACTAGCGACAGCGACCGGGGAGCTGTTTTTT
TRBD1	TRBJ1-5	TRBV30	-	CAWSAGAGTGNNQPQHF	TGTGCCTGGAGTGCAGGGGCCGGGACAGGGAACAATCAGCCCCAGCATTTT
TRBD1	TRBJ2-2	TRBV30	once	CACSRGDRGTGELFF	TGTGCCTGTTCCCGGGGGGACAGGGGAACCGGGGAGCTGTTTTTT
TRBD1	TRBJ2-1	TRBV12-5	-	CASGLWGTGAYNEQFF	TGTGCTAGTGGTTTGTGGGGGACAGGGGCGTACAATGAGCAGTTCTTC
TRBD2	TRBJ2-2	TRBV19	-	CASSIDVRGGNTGELFF	TGTGCCAGTAGTATAGATGTACGCGGGGGGAACACCGGGGAGCTGTTTTTT
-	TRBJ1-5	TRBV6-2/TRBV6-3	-	CASSYGASQHF	TGTGCCAGCAGTTACGGGGCATCTCAGCATTTT
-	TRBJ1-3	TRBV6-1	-	CASSERGGPSGNTIYF	TGTGCCAGCAGTGAACGAGGAGGGCCCTCTGGAAACACCATATATTTT
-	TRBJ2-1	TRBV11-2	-	CASSPNDEGNEQFF	TGTGCCAGCAGCCCAAACGATGAGGGCAATGAGCAGTTCTTC
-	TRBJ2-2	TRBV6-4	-	CASSRQVTGELFF	TGTGCCAGCAGCCGACAGGTTACCGGGGAGCTGTTTTTT
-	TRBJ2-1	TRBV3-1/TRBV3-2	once	CASSQDLNEQFF	TGTGCCAGCAGCCAAGATCTGAATGAGCAGTTCTTC
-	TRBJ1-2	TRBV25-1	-	CASSDGGQLYGYTF	TGTGCCAGCAGTGATGGGGGACAACTCTATGGCTACACCTTC
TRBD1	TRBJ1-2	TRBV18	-	CASSRDRDLYGYTF	TGTGCCAGCTCGCGGGACAGGGACCTCTATGGCTACACCTTC
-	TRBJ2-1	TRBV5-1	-	CASSPGTGGAYNEQFF	TGCGCCAGCAGCCCTGGAACAGGGGGGGCCTACAATGAGCAGTTCTTC
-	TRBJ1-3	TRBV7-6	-	CASSLADVQGRNTIYF	TGTGCCAGCAGCTTAGCGGATGTCCAGGGAAGAAACACCATATATTTT
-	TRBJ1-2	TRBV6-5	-	CASTFIQGSSYGYTF	TGTGCCAGCACTTTTATACAGGGCTCAAGCTATGGCTACACCTTC
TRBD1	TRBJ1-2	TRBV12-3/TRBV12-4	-	CASSPQGNYGYTF	TGTGCCAGCAGTCCACAGGGGAACTATGGCTACACCTTC
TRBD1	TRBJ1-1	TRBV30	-	CAWRTGWKAFF	TGTGCCTGGCGGACAGGGTGGAAGGCTTTCTTT
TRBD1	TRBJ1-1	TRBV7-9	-	CASSLWDREAFF	TGTGCCAGCAGCTTATGGGACAGGGAAGCTTTCTTT
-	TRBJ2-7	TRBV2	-	CASRRDFSYEQYF	TGTGCCAGCAGACGGGACTTCTCCTACGAGCAGTACTTC
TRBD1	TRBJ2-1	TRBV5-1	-	CASTTGTGVEQFF	TGCGCCAGCACTACGGGAACAGGGGTTGAGCAGTTCTTC
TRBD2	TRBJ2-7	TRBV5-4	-	CASSSQAGLRLEQYF	TGTGCCAGCAGCTCCCAAGCGGGACTCCGCCTCGAGCAGTACTTC
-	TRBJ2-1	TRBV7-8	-	CASSLSGQPHNEQFF	TGTGCCAGCAGCTTAAGCGGGCAACCCCACAATGAGCAGTTCTTC
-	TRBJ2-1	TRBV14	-	CASSQTGGPYNEQFF	TGTGCCAGCAGCCAGACGGGGGGCCCCTACAATGAGCAGTTCTTC
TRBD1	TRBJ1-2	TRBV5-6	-	CASSRPGQGNGYTF	TGTGCCAGCAGCCGACCGGGACAGGGTAACGGCTACACCTTC
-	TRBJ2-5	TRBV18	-	CASSPSQETQYF	TGTGCCAGCTCACCATCGCAAGAGACCCAGTACTTC
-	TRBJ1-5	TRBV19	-	CASSFLDRDQPQHF	TGTGCCAGTAGTTTCCTGGACAGAGATCAGCCCCAGCATTTT
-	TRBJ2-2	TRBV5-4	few	CASTTRDGELFF	TGTGCCAGCACCACACGGGACGGGGAGCTGTTTTTT
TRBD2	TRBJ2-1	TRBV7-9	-	CASSFVAGGNNEQFF	TGTGCCAGCAGCTTCGTCGCGGGGGGGAACAATGAGCAGTTCTTC
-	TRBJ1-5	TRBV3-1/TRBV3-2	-	CASSQGGDQPQHF	TGTGCCAGCAGCCAGGGAGGCGATCAGCCCCAGCATTTT
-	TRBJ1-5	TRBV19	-	CASSYGGTGNQPQHF	TGTGCCAGTAGTTACGGCGGGACGGGCAATCAGCCCCAGCATTTT
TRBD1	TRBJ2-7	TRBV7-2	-	CASSFGTGSYEQYF	TGTGCCAGCAGCTTTGGGACAGGGTCCTACGAGCAGTACTTC
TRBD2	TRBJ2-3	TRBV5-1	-	CASSYGGLAGKTDTQYF	TGCGCCAGCAGCTATGGGGGACTAGCGGGGAAGACAGATACGCAGTATTTT
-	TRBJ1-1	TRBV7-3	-	CASSLQPTGNTEAFF	TGTGCCAGCAGCCTTCAACCCACAGGGAACACTGAAGCTTTCTTT
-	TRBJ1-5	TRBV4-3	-	CASSLRGGQDQPQHF	TGCGCCAGCAGCCTCCGGGGGGGGCAAGATCAGCCCCAGCATTTT
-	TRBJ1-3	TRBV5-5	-	CASSTDAGPSGNTIYF	TGTGCCAGCAGCACCGATGCGGGGCCCTCTGGAAACACCATATATTTT
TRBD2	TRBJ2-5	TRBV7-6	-	CASSPGLAVQETQYF	TGTGCCAGCAGCCCAGGACTAGCGGTCCAAGAGACCCAGTACTTC
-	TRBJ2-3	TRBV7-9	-	CASSLAADTQYF	TGTGCCAGCAGCTTAGCGGCTGATACGCAGTATTTT
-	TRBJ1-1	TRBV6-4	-	CASSDSLGGTEAFF	TGTGCCAGCAGTGACTCGTTAGGGGGCACTGAAGCTTTCTTT
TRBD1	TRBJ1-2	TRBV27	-	CASRRTGVNYGYTF	TGTGCCAGCAGAAGGACAGGGGTTAACTATGGCTACACCTTC
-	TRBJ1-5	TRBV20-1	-	CSASLGALGNQPQHF	TGCAGTGCTAGTTTGGGGGCGCTGGGCAATCAGCCCCAGCATTTT
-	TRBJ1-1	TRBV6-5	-	CASSQLGARTEAFF	TGTGCCAGCAGTCAGCTGGGGGCGCGTACTGAAGCTTTCTTT